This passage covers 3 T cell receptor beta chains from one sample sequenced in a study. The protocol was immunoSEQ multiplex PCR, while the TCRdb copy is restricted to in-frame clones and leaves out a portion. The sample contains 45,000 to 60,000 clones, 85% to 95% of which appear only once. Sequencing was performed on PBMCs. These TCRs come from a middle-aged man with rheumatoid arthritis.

The CDR3 coding sequence is TGTGCCAGCAGCTCGCCGAGACAGGGGGCAAGGGGCTACACCTTC. Amino acids: CASSSPRQGARGYTF. The chain uses TRBV13 and TRBJ1-2; 10 bases are a match to TRBD1. V lost 4 bases, J lost 8 bases, and 10 bases stayed unmatched. Looked up from germline, CDR1 is PRHDT and CDR2 is FYEKMQ (reference sequence). This CDR3 region has 15 residues.

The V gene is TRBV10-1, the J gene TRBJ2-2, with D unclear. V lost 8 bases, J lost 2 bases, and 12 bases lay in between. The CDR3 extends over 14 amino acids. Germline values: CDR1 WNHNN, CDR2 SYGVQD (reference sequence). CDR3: CASPCGENTGELFF. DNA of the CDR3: TGCGCCAGCCCCTGTGGGGAAAACACCGGGGAGCTGTTTTTT.

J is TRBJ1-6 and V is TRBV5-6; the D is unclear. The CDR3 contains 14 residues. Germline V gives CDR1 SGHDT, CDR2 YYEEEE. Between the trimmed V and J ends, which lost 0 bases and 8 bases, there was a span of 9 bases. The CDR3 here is CASSLVVTDSPLHF. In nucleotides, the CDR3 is TGTGCCAGCAGCTTGGTGGTGACTGATTCACCCCTCCACTTT.